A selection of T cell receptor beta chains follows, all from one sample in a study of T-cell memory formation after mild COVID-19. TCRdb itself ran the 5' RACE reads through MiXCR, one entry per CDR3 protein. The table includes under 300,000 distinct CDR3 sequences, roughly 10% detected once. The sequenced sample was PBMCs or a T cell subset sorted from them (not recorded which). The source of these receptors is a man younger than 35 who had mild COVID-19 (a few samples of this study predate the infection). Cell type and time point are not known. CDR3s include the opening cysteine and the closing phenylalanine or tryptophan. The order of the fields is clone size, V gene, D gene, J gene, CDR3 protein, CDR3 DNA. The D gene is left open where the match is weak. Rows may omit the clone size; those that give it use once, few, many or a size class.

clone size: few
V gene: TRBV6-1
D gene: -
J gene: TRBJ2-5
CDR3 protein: CASSDLAQETQYF
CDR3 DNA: TGTGCCAGCAGTGACCTGGCCCAAGAGACCCAGTACTTC

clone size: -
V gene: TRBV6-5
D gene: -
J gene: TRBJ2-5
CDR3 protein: CANDPICQETQYF
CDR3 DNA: TGTGCCAACGACCCGATCTGCCAAGAGACCCAGTACTTC

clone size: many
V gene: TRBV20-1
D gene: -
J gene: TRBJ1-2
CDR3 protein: CSARTGKGVLGYTF
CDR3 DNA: TGCAGTGCTAGGACGGGAAAGGGGGTGTTAGGCTACACCTTC

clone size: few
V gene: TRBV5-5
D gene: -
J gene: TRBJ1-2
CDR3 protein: CASSSRVNYGYTF
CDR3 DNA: TGTGCCAGCAGCTCCAGAGTTAACTATGGCTACACCTTC

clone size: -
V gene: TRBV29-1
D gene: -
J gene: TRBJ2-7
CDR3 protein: CSVAKAAGVREQYF
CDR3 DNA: TGCAGCGTCGCTAAGGCAGCCGGTGTTCGGGAGCAGTACTTC

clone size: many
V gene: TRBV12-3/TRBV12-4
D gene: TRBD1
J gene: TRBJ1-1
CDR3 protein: CASSPQGSNTEAFF
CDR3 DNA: TGTGCCAGCAGCCCACAGGGGTCGAACACTGAAGCTTTCTTT

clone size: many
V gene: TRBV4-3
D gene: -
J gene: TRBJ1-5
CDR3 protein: CASSQDRGDRQPQHF
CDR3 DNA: TGCGCCAGCAGCCAAGATAGGGGGGATCGCCAGCCCCAGCATTTT

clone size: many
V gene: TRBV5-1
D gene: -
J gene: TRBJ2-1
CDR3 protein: CASSLGWGNSYNEQFF
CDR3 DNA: TGCGCCAGCAGCTTGGGGTGGGGGAACTCCTACAATGAGCAGTTCTTC

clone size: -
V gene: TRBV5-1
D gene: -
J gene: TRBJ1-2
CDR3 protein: CASSLAERAAQGHYGYTF
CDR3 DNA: TGCGCCAGCAGCTTGGCGGAAAGGGCCGCCCAGGGGCACTATGGCTACACCTTC

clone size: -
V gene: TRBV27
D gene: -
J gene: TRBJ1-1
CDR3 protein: CASSLFGWTEAFF
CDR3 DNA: TGTGCCAGCAGTTTATTTGGGTGGACTGAAGCTTTCTTT

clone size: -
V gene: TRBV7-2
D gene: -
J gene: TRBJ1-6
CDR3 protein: CASSFPRSYNSPLHF
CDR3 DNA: TGTGCCAGCAGCTTCCCCCGCTCCTATAATTCACCCCTCCACTTT

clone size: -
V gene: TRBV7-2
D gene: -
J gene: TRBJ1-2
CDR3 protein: CASSLRLGGSYGYTF
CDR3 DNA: TGTGCCAGCAGCTTAAGGCTTGGGGGAAGTTATGGCTACACCTTC

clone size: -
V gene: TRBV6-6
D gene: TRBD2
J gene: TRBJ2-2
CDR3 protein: CASSDSSGRGGPKNTGELFF
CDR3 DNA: TGTGCCAGCAGTGACTCTTCCGGGCGCGGGGGGCCTAAGAACACCGGGGAGCTGTTTTTT

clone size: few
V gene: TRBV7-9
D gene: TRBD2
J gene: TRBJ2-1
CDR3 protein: CASSSPGLAQSGQFF
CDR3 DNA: TGTGCCAGCAGCTCGCCGGGACTAGCTCAGTCGGGGCAGTTCTTC

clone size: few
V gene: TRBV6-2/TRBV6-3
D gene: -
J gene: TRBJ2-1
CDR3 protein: CASRAGFWSYNEQFF
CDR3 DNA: TGTGCCAGCAGGGCAGGGTTTTGGTCCTACAATGAGCAGTTCTTC

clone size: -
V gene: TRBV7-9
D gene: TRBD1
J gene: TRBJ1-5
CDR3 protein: CASSLETGVRDQPQHF
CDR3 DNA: TGTGCCAGCAGCTTAGAGACAGGGGTCCGGGATCAGCCCCAGCATTTT

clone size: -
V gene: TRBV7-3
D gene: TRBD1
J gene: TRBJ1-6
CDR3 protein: CASSPGGGNNSPLHF
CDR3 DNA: TGTGCCAGCAGCCCGGGAGGGGGCAATAATTCACCCCTCCACTTT

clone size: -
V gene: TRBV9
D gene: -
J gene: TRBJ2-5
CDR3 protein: CASSVYNQGTQYF
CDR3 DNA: TGTGCCAGCAGCGTATACAATCAGGGGACCCAGTACTTC

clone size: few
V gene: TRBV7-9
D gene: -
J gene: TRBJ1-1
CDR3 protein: CASSVGWGANTEAFF
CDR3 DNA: TGTGCCAGCTCCGTGGGATGGGGGGCAAACACTGAAGCTTTCTTT

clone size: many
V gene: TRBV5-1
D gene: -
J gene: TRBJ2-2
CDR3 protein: CASSLALGTITGELFF
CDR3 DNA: TGCGCCAGCAGCTTGGCCTTAGGGACAATCACCGGGGAGCTGTTTTTT

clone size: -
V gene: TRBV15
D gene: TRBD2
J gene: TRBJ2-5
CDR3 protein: CATSRSGGHGQETQYF
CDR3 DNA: TGTGCCACCAGCAGGAGCGGGGGGCACGGGCAAGAGACCCAGTACTTC

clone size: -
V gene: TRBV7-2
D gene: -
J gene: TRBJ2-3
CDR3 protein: CASSLVAGAARDTQYF
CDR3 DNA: TGTGCCAGCAGCTTAGTTGCGGGGGCGGCACGTGATACGCAGTATTTT

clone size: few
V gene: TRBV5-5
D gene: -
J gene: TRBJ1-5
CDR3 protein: CASSPGLQRGNQPQHF
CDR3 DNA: TGTGCCAGCAGCCCAGGCCTCCAACGGGGCAATCAGCCCCAGCATTTT

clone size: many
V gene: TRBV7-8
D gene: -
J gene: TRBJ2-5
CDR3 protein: CASSLALVWETQYF
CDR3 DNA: TGTGCCAGCAGCTTAGCGCTGGTATGGGAGACCCAGTACTTC

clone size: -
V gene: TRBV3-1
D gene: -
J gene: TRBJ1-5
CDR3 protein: CASSQDRQGGQPQHF
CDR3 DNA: TGTGCCAGCAGCCAAGATCGGCAGGGCGGTCAGCCCCAGCATTTT

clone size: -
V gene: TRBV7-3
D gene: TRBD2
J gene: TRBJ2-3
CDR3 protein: CASSFQAGVSTDTQYF
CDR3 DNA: TGTGCCAGCAGCTTCCAGGCGGGGGTTAGCACAGATACGCAGTATTTT

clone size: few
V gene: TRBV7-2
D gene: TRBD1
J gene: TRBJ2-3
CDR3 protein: CASRRTGTGGDTQYF
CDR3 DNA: TGTGCCAGCAGACGAACCGGGACAGGGGGAGATACGCAGTATTTT

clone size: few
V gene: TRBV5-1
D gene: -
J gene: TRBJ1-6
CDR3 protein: CASSAGTAGGSPLHF
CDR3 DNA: TGCGCCAGCAGCGCCGGGACGGCCGGTGGTTCACCCCTCCACTTT

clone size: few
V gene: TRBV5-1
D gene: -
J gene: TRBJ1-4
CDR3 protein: CASSQDSGREKLFF
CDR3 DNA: TGCGCCAGCAGCCAAGACAGCGGTAGAGAAAAACTGTTTTTT

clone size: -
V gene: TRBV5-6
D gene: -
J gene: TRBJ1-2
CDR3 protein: CASSLGDGNGYTF
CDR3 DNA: TGTGCCAGCAGCTTGGGAGACGGAAACGGCTACACCTTC

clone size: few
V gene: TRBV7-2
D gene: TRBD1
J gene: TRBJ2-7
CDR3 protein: CASSSIDRGHEQYF
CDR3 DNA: TGTGCCAGCAGCTCCATTGACAGGGGCCACGAGCAGTACTTC

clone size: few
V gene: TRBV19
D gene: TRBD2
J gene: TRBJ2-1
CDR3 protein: CASSIEGLAGREQFF
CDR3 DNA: TGTGCCAGTAGTATAGAGGGACTAGCGGGGCGTGAGCAGTTCTTC

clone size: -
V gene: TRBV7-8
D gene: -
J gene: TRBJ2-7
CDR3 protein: CASSLTRLGTYEQYF
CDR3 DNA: TGTGCCAGCAGCTTAACTAGACTGGGAACCTACGAGCAGTACTTC

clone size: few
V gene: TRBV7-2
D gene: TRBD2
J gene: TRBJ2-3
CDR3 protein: CASSFARGSTDTQYF
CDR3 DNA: TGTGCCAGCAGCTTTGCGCGGGGGAGCACAGATACGCAGTATTTT

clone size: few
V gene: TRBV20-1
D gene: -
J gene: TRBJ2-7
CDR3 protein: CSASRSPAGGGFYEQYF
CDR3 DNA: TGCAGTGCTAGTCGGTCCCCGGCAGGTGGGGGGTTTTACGAGCAGTACTTC

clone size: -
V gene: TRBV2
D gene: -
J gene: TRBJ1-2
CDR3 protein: CASSEQPNYGYTF
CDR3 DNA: TGTGCCAGCAGCGAGCAGCCTAACTATGGCTACACCTTC

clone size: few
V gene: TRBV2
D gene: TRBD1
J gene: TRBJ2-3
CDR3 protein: CASRSIPGTGGWDTQYF
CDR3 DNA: TGTGCCAGCAGGAGCATTCCTGGAACAGGGGGCTGGGATACGCAGTATTTT

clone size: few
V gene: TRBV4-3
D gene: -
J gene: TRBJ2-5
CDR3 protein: CASSQDRSETQYF
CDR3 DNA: TGCGCCAGCAGCCAAGATCGGTCAGAGACCCAGTACTTC

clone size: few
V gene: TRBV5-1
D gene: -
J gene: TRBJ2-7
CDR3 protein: CASSFDADYEQYF
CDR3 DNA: TGCGCCAGCAGCTTCGATGCCGACTACGAGCAGTACTTC

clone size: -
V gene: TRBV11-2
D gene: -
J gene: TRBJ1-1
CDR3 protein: CASRGGWNTEAFF
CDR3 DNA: TGTGCCAGCCGAGGGGGATGGAACACTGAAGCTTTCTTT

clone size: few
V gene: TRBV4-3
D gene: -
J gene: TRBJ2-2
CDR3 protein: CASSQGALGGRTGELFF
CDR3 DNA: TGCGCCAGCAGCCAGGGGGCTTTGGGGGGCAGAACCGGGGAGCTGTTTTTT